This TCR beta chain derives from a study of graft-versus-host responses after intestinal transplantation. In the study overall: Multivisceral, liver-intestinal, or isolated intestinal grafts were transplanted into recipients. Study conclusions and caveats: GvH clones were found in recipient marrow; some appeared first in ileum or blood. Allograft graft-versus-host to host-versus-graft clonal ratios ran high in patients with graft-donor T cell macrochimerism. HvG clone declines early post-transplant were associated with peak circulating GvH levels.

Libraries were prepared by immunoSEQ multiplex PCR; TCRdb keeps only in-frame clonotypes and omits some of them. The sample has 20,000 to 30,000 clones; roughly nine tenths are singletons. Trimming shortened V by 0 bases and J by 6 bases, and 12 bases separated the two germline ends. CDR3 length: 14 residues. From germline, CDR1 is MGHRA and CDR2 YSYEKL. To note about this clone: Its matching antigen is unknown.

The sample here was PBMCs, taken just under 40 days after intestinal transplant. This clonotype originated in a human patient who received an intestinal transplant, so some T cells may come from the graft donor. V and J are TRBV4-1 and TRBJ2-7; the D is unclear. CDR3 in amino acids: CASSQDMISGEQYF. DNA of the CDR3: TGCGCCAGCAGCCAAGATATGATATCTGGCGAGCAGTACTTC.